This TCR beta chain came from a study of cytomegalovirus exposure and HLA in healthy donors. General study results and limits: No immune exposure information besides CMV serostatus was available. For most TCR sequences rarity was the rule, although some public TCRs occurred in many donors.

Comments on this clone: Its target is not known.

PCR employed 60 Vbeta and 13 Jbeta primers. The data were produced by immunoSEQ multiplex PCR, yet TCRdb's version contains in-frame clones alone and is incomplete. The sample includes fewer than 150,000 clones, 76% seen only once; the top ten take approximately 3.4%. V lost 0 bases to trimming and J lost 5 bases; unmatched junction nucleotides: 7. This CDR3 is 15 amino acids long. Germline values: CDR1 SGHNT, CDR2 YYREEE (reference sequence). Sample: PBMCs. The chain carries TRBV5-4 and TRBJ2-7, with 8 bases matching TRBD1. This TCR derives from a middle-aged man in good health and CMV-seronegative. The CDR3 is CASSLDWTGKNEQYF. DNA of the CDR3: TGTGCCAGCAGCTTGGATTGGACAGGGAAGAACGAGCAGTACTTC. Complete variable domain (other parts from reference TRBV5-4 and TRBJ2-7): ETGVTQSPTHLIKTRGQQVTLRCSSQSGHNTVSWYQQALGQGPQFIFQYYREEENGRGNFPPRFSGLQFPNYSSELNVNALELDDSALYLCASSLDWTGKNEQYFGPGTRLTVT.